This TCR beta chain is drawn from a study of early T cells in non-severe SARS-CoV-2 infection. Study overall: Investigators sequenced bulk RNA drawn from unsorted whole blood, and chains remained unpaired. Study conclusions and caveats: Reliance on VDJdb matching favored anti-spike CD8 responses; private and CD4 specificities were missed.

This clonotype was seen at least ten times. The antigen is undetermined. CDR1 and CDR2 from the germline V gene are SGHTA and FQGNSA. V was cut by 5 bases and J by 4 bases, with 14 bases left in between. This CDR3 has 14 residues. Each cDNA molecule carried a unique molecular identifier. Using its own MiXCR run on the 5' RACE reads, TCRdb lists one record per CDR3 protein. The table lists under 140,000 distinct CDR3 sequences, roughly an eighth of them singletons. J is TRBJ1-1 and V is TRBV7-2; D remains unclear. Sequencing used whole blood, obtained at baseline. The sequence was collected from an adult who was a healthcare worker with PCR-confirmed SARS-CoV-2 infection or an uninfected control (not recorded which). CDR3 residues: CASSANRAGTEAFF. The CDR3 DNA sequence: TGTGCCAGCAGCGCCAACCGGGCGGGCACTGAAGCTTTCTTT. The whole variable domain, remainder taken from reference TRBV7-2 and TRBJ1-1, is GAGVSQSPSNKVTEKGKDVELRCDPISGHTALYWYRQSLGQGLEFLIYFQGNSAPDKSGLPSDRFSAERTGGSVSTLTIQRTQQEDSAVYLCASSANRAGTEAFFGQGTRLTVV.